This T cell receptor (beta chain) was sequenced in a study of early T cells in non-severe SARS-CoV-2 infection. Germline CDR1 reads SEHNR; CDR2 reads FQNEAQ (reference sequence). With 3 bases removed from V and 2 bases from J, the gap between germline ends came to 12 bases. The CDR3 runs to 15 residues. Using its own MiXCR run on the 5' RACE reads, TCRdb lists one record per CDR3 protein. This repertoire shows 50,000 to 60,000 distinct CDR3 sequences, approximately 7.7% found once; its top ten account for about 3.7%. This clonotype occurred many times. The sequence was obtained from an adult who was a healthcare worker with PCR-confirmed SARS-CoV-2 infection or an uninfected control (not recorded which). The chain links TRBV7-9 to TRBJ2-3; a weak D match, TRBD1 (5 bases). Sequenced material: whole blood. CDR3 in DNA: TGTGCCAGCAGCTTGATTCAGACAGTCACAGATACGCAGTATTTT. Its translation: CASSLIQTVTDTQYF.